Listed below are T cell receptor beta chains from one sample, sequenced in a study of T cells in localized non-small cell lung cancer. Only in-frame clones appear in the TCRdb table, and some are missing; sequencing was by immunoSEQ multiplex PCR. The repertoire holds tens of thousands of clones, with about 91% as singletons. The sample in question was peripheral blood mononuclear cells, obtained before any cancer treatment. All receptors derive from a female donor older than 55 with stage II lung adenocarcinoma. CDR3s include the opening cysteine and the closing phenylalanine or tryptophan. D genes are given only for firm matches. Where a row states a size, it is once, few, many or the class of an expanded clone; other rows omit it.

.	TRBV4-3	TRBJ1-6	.	TGCGCCAGCAGCCAAGACTCGGGAGCAAACTATAATTCACCCCTCCACTTT	CASSQDSGANYNSPLHF
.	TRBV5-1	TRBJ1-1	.	TGCGCCAGCAGCTTGGCCTTCAAAAAATTTGGGGTGAACACTGAAGCTTTCTTT	CASSLAFKKFGVNTEAFF
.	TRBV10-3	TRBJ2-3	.	TGTGCCATCAGTGAGCCCCTCGGTCGGGGGCCGAGCACAGATACGCAGTATTTT	CAISEPLGRGPSTDTQYF
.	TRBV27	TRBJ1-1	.	TGTGCCAGCAGTTTATCGAGGAACACTGAAGCTTTCTTT	CASSLSRNTEAFF
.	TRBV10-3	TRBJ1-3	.	TGTGCCATATCGACAGCTTCTGGAAACACCATATATTTT	CAISTASGNTIYF
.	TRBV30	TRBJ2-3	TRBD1	TGTGCCTGGTCTCGAGGGGGCCGATCCCGAACCACAGATACGCAGTATTTT	CAWSRGGRSRTTDTQYF
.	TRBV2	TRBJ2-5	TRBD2	TGTGCCAGCAGGGTTAGCGGGGTTCTCGAGACCCAGTACTTC	CASRVSGVLETQYF
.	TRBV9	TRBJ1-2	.	TGTGCCAGCAGCGCTTTGGGTGGGCAGGTGGATGGCTACACCTTC	CASSALGGQVDGYTF
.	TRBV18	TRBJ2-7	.	TGTGCCAGCTCACCAGAATCCAGGGCCTACGAGCAGTACTTC	CASSPESRAYEQYF
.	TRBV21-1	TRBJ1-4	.	TGTGCCAGCAGCGAAAAAGGCAGGGACAGGGCCGAAAAACTGTTTTTT	CASSEKGRDRAEKLFF
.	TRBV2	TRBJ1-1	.	TGTGCCAGCATTCGGGACGGGAACACTGAAGCTTTCTTT	CASIRDGNTEAFF
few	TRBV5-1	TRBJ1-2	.	TGCGCCAGCAGACCCAGCTTGGGGGATGGCTACACCTTC	CASRPSLGDGYTF
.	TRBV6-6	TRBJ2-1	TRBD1	TGTGCCAGCAGTTACTCGACAGGGGGCAATGAGCAGTTCTTC	CASSYSTGGNEQFF
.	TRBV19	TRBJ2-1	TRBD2	TGTGCCAGTAGTTCTAGCGGGAGCTCCTACAATGAGCAGTTCTTC	CASSSSGSSYNEQFF
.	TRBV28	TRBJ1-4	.	TGTGCCAGCAGTTCCATATTGGAAGACAGGTCAGGTGGTGAAAAACTGTTTTTT	CASSSILEDRSGGEKLFF
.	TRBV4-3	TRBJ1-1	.	TGCGCCAGCAGCCAAGATCTAGGGTCCTATGCTGAAGCTTTCTTT	CASSQDLGSYAEAFF
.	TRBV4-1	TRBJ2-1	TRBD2	TGCGCCAGCAGCCAAGATCGGAGGGGACTAGCGGATTACAATGAGCAGTTCTTC	CASSQDRRGLADYNEQFF
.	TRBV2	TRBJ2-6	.	TGTGCCATCGGAACGGGAATCTCTGGGGCCAACGTCCTGACTTTC	CAIGTGISGANVLTF
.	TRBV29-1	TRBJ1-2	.	TGCAGCGTTGACGGGCAGACTAAGAGCTACACCTTC	CSVDGQTKSYTF
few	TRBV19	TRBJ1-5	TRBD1	TGTGCCAGTAGTGGGGACAGGGGCAATCAGCCCCAGCATTTT	CASSGDRGNQPQHF
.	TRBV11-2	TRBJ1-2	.	TGTGCCAGCAGCTTAGGGGGCGGAGCGAATTATGGCTACACCTTC	CASSLGGGANYGYTF
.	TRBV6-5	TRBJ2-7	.	TGTGCCGGACCCCGGGGATACGAGCAGTACTTC	CAGPRGYEQYF
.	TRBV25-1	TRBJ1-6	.	TGTGCCAGCAGGCCGGACGGGCCTTATTCACCCCTCCACTTT	CASRPDGPYSPLHF
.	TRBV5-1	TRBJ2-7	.	TGCGCCAGCAGACCTACAGGGTTCTACGAGCAGTACTTC	CASRPTGFYEQYF
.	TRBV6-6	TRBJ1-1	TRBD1	TGTGCCAGCAGTATTAGTCGACAGGGAGCTGAAGCTTTCTTT	CASSISRQGAEAFF
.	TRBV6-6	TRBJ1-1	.	TGTGCCAGCAGTGCCGGATTTACTGAAGCTTTCTTT	CASSAGFTEAFF
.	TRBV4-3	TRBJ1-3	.	TGCGCCAGCAGCCAAGATGGAGGGTCCGGAAACACCATATATTTT	CASSQDGGSGNTIYF
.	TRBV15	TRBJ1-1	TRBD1	TGTGCCACCAGCGGGAAATTGACAGGGCGTAACACTGAAGCTTTCTTT	CATSGKLTGRNTEAFF